These 22 T cell receptor beta chains share one sample of origin, sequenced in a study of beta chain features in type 1 diabetes. Whole-study results and caveats: Shortening of TCRB CDR3s, moderate but significant, appeared in all four CD4+ subsets of Type 1 diabetes patients.

The antigens these receptors bind are not known. Every isolated RNA sample was fully reverse transcribed, so sequencing captured expressed TCRB transcripts. Assay used: immunoSEQ multiplex PCR; TCRdb lists only in-frame clones, some missing. The sample shows about 280,000 clones, 15% of them seen only once. The sample was naive CD4+ T cells from blood. These receptors all come from a man aged 18 to 30 with type 1 diabetes.

This clone has just a few counts. This sequence joins TRBV5-4 and TRBJ1-1; possible D gene TRBD1, 5 bases. V lost 0 bases and J 4 bases, leaving 10 bases between the germline ends. The germline V gene has CDR1 SGHNT and CDR2 YYREEE (reference sequence). The CDR3 has 14 amino acids. The CDR3 nucleotides are TGTGCCAGCAGCTTGGGTACGGGGGGCACTGAAGCTTTCTTT. Its protein product is CASSLGTGGTEAFF.

This clone has more than one count but fewer than ten. This sequence joins TRBV29-1 and TRBJ1-1, with unresolved D. Per germline, CDR1 SQVTM and CDR2 ANQGSEA. The CDR3 has 13 residues. The V and J ends lost 4 bases and 0 bases respectively, with 9 bases between them. CDR3 bases: TGCAGCGTTGGACATCTGTTGAACACTGAAGCTTTCTTT. It translates to CSVGHLLNTEAFF.

V is TRBV29-1 and J is TRBJ1-5; 9 nucleotides align to TRBD1. The CDR3 loop spans 14 amino acids. Germline V CDR1 and CDR2: SQVTM, ANQGSEA. J was trimmed by 9 bases and V by 6 bases; bases with no gene match: 12. Written as DNA, the CDR3 is TGCAGCGTCCGCTTTGGACAGGGGAAGGGGCCCCAGCATTTT. This translates into CSVRFGQGKGPQHF. The full variable domain, rest sourced from reference TRBV29-1 and TRBJ1-5, is SAVISQKPSRDICQRGTSLTIQCQVDSQVTMMFWYRQQPGQSLTLIATANQGSEATYESGFVIDKFPISRPNLTFSTLTVSNMSPEDSSIYLCSVRFGQGKGPQHFGDGTRLSIL.

This clone came up a few times. The CDR3 sequence is CASSQKGAGYNEQFF. The CDR3 nucleotides read TGCGCCAGCAGCCAGAAGGGTGCAGGGTATAATGAGCAGTTCTTC. The chain carries TRBV4-3 and TRBJ2-1; D may be TRBD1 (5 bases). V lost 3 bases and J 7 bases, leaving 16 bases between the germline ends. CDR1 is LGHNA, CDR2 YSLEER, per germline. The CDR3 runs to 15 residues.

In this sample, this clone turned up a few times. This rearrangement joins TRBV14 to TRBJ2-1; 10 bases map to TRBD1. CDR3 length: 15 residues. The V gene's germline CDR1 is SGHDN and CDR2 FVKESK. V dropped 5 bases and J dropped 6; count of bases not matched to a gene: 7. CDR3 amino acids: CASSTGRQGANEQFF. The CDR3 DNA reads TGTGCCAGCAGCACAGGCCGACAGGGGGCCAATGAGCAGTTCTTC. Full variable domain (rest looked up from reference TRBV14 and TRBJ2-1): EAGVTQFPSHSVIEKGQTVTLRCDPISGHDNLYWYRRVMGKEIKFLLHFVKESKQDESGMPNNRFLAERTGGTYSTLKVQPAELEDSGVYFCASSTGRQGANEQFFGPGTRLTVL.

This clone appeared a few times. The chain employs TRBV7-8 and TRBJ1-2; the D gene is possibly TRBD1 (6 bases). V lost 4 bases, J lost 5 bases, and 20 bases lay in between. There are 16 residues in the CDR3. CDR1 SGHVS and CDR2 FQNEAQ come from the germline V gene. The CDR3 protein is CASSSGWRQAGYGYTF. In DNA form, the CDR3 reads TGTGCCAGCAGCTCGGGCTGGCGACAGGCTGGTTATGGCTACACCTTC.

The V call is TRBV30, the J call TRBJ2-3, with 9 bases fitting TRBD2. V shed 4 bases and J 11 bases; nucleotides not matched to a gene: 10. CDR1 GTSNPN and CDR2 SVGIG come from the germline V gene (reference sequence). CDR3 size: 13 residues. CDR3 region: CAWTSAGGRGQYF. The CDR3 DNA reads TGTGCCTGGACGTCTGCGGGGGGGCGAGGGCAGTATTTT.

The chain links TRBV13 to TRBJ2-7; TRBD2 matches 7 bases. CDR3 length equals 16 residues. CDR1 is PRHDT, CDR2 FYEKMQ, per germline (reference sequence). V was clipped by 5 bases and J by 4 bases; unmatched bases: 14. CDR3 amino acids: CASSPRSGTIVYEQYF. Written as DNA, the CDR3 is TGTGCCAGCAGCCCGCGGTCCGGGACTATAGTATACGAGCAGTACTTC. Combining the CDR3 with reference TRBV13 and TRBJ2-7 gives the whole variable domain AAGVIQSPRHLIKEKRETATLKCYPIPRHDTVYWYQQGPGQDPQFLISFYEKMQSDKGSIPDRFSAQQFSDYHSELNMSSLELGDSALYFCASSPRSGTIVYEQYFGPGTRLTVT.

The V and J genes are TRBV4-2 and TRBJ1-5, with 8 bases aligning to TRBD1. Germline V CDR1 and CDR2: LGHNA, YNFKEQ. Trimming at V came to 0 bases and at J to 3 bases, leaving 7 bases not matched to a gene. The CDR3 is made up of 17 amino acids. Here the CDR3 reads CASSQEAGGDNNQPQHF. The CDR3 nucleotides read TGTGCCAGCAGCCAAGAAGCAGGGGGCGACAACAATCAGCCCCAGCATTTT.

The sample holds a few counts of this clone. The rearrangement uses TRBV2 and TRBJ2-2, with a possible D match to TRBD2 (5 bases). This CDR3 has 14 amino acids. The ends were cut back, 3 bases at V and 6 bases at J, with 11 bases in the middle. CDR1 and CDR2 (germline): SNHLY, FYNNEI. CDR3 loop: CASSERGFPGELFF. DNA of the CDR3: TGTGCCAGCAGTGAGAGAGGGTTCCCCGGGGAGCTGTTTTTT. The full variable domain, its missing parts supplied by reference TRBV2 and TRBJ2-2, is EPEVTQTPSHQVTQMGQEVILRCVPISNHLYFYWYRQILGQKVEFLVSFYNNEISEKSEIFDDQFSVERPDGSNFTLKIRSTKLEDSAMYFCASSERGFPGELFFGEGSRLTVL.

The chain employs TRBV7-8 and TRBJ2-3, with D tentatively TRBD2 (6 bases). V dropped 5 bases and J dropped 6 bases, with 15 bases sitting between them. This CDR3 contains 14 residues. Per germline, CDR1 SGHVS and CDR2 FQNEAQ. Written as DNA, the CDR3 is TGTGCCAGCAGCCGACTTGGCGGGGTTGATACGCAGTATTTT. Translating it yields CASSRLGGVDTQYF.

The V gene is TRBV18, the J gene TRBJ1-1, with D perhaps TRBD1 (5 bases). The CDR3 length is 15 residues. V was pared by 3 bases and J by 4 bases, with 15 bases between. Germline loops: CDR1 KGHSH, CDR2 LQKENI. The CDR3 loop is CASSPRGGGSTEAFF. Here the CDR3 DNA reads TGTGCCAGCTCACCGCGTGGTGGGGGGAGCACTGAAGCTTTCTTT.

The chain is built from TRBV2 and TRBJ1-4, with a possible D match to TRBD1 (6 bases). Germline CDR1 reads SNHLY; CDR2 reads FYNNEI. CDR3 length: 14 amino acids. Trimming shortened V by 4 bases and J by 0 bases, and 6 bases separated the two germline ends. DNA of the CDR3: TGTGCCAGCAGTGGGACAGCAACTAATGAAAAACTGTTTTTT. Its translation is CASSGTATNEKLFF.

This clone was counted a few times. V is TRBV4-3 and J is TRBJ1-5; the D gene is possibly TRBD1 (5 bases). Germline CDR1 is LGHNA and CDR2 is YSLEER. V lost 0 bases and J 2 bases, leaving 8 bases between the germline ends. This CDR3 spans 15 amino acids. CDR3 bases: TGCGCCAGCAGCCAAGATCAGGGCGGCAATCAGCCCCAGCATTTT. It is translated as CASSQDQGGNQPQHF.

This clone appeared many times. This sequence joins TRBV4-3 and TRBJ2-7; D gene uncertain. Germline V CDR1 and CDR2: LGHNA, YSLEER. The CDR3 loop spans 13 amino acids. The V gene lost 1 base and the J gene lost 3 bases, with 7 bases spanning the gap. CDR3 in amino acids: CASSQGGGYEQYF. The CDR3, as DNA: TGCGCCAGCAGCCAAGGAGGTGGCTACGAGCAGTACTTC.

In this sample, this clone turned up a few times. This chain connects TRBV18 to TRBJ1-6; 7 nucleotides line up with TRBD1. This CDR3 is built from 13 residues. V trimming: 3 bases; J trimming: 15 bases; junction bases outside the gene matches: 8. The V gene's germline CDR1 is KGHSH and CDR2 LQKENI. This chain's CDR3 is CASSPGTEISLHF. The CDR3 region has the DNA TGTGCCAGCTCACCCGGGACAGAAATAAGCCTCCACTTT. Based on the CDR3 plus reference TRBV18 and TRBJ1-6, the full variable domain is NAGVMQNPRHLVRRRGQEARLRCSPMKGHSHVYWYRQLPEEGLKFMVYLQKENIIDESGMPKERFSAEFPKEGPSILRIQQVVRGDSAAYFCASSPGTEISLHFGNGTRLTVT.

This clone was detected a few times. The chain recombines TRBV5-1 with TRBJ2-1; 9 nucleotides agree with TRBD2. The CDR3 has 15 amino acids. Germline V gene data show CDR1 as SGHRS and CDR2 as YFSETQ. With 2 bases clipped from V and 5 bases from J, the junction kept 5 bases outside the gene matches. The CDR3 region is CASSFQPSGDNEQFF. The CDR3 DNA sequence: TGCGCCAGCAGCTTCCAACCTAGCGGGGACAATGAGCAGTTCTTC.

The rearrangement uses TRBV4-3 and TRBJ2-7; D perhaps matches TRBD2 (6 bases). The CDR3 has 15 amino acids. Trimming pared 4 bases from V and 0 bases from J, leaving 13 bases between. Germline values: CDR1 LGHNA, CDR2 YSLEER. The CDR3 bases are TGCGCCAGCAGCCGCGGTAGCGGAAGCTCCTACGAGCAGTACTTC. Amino acid sequence: CASSRGSGSSYEQYF.

V gene TRBV19 combines with J gene TRBJ1-3, with a tentative D call TRBD1 (5 bases). CDR1 LNHDA and CDR2 SQIVND come from the germline V gene (reference sequence). V was shortened by 9 bases and J by 2 bases, with 17 bases between the two germline ends. CDR3 size: 15 residues. The CDR3 DNA sequence: TGTGCCAGCTTCGGGCGGGGGAACGCTGGAAACACCATATATTTT. Protein sequence: CASFGRGNAGNTIYF.

CDR3 in DNA: TGTGCCAGCAGTCATGGCCCAGGACTAGCGGGAGCGCCATACGAGCAGTACTTC. It is translated as CASSHGPGLAGAPYEQYF. The genes are TRBV28 and TRBJ2-7, with 13 nucleotides matching TRBD2. Germline V lookup: CDR1 MDHEN, CDR2 SYDVKM. V was pared by 5 bases and J by 4 bases, with 14 bases of the junction left unmatched. The CDR3 length is 18 residues.

This clone was seen only a few times. This rearrangement joins TRBV5-4 to TRBJ1-2; 7 nucleotides line up with TRBD1. The CDR3 is 15 residues long. Germline V gives CDR1 SGHNT, CDR2 YYREEE (reference sequence). The junction had 15 bases not matched to a gene; V was cut back by 5 bases and J by 8 bases. This CDR3 is CASRITGANHGGYTF. The CDR3 region has the DNA TGTGCCAGCAGGATAACAGGGGCTAATCATGGCGGCTACACCTTC.

The rearrangement uses TRBV14 and TRBJ2-3; possible D gene TRBD2, 5 bases. Trimming took off 0 bases at V and 7 bases at J, with 11 bases between the two ends. CDR1 is SGHDN and CDR2 is FVKESK in the germline V gene. This CDR3 spans 14 amino acids. The CDR3 reads CASSQERRTYTQYF. For the CDR3, the DNA is TGTGCCAGCAGCCAAGAGCGGAGGACTTATACGCAGTATTTT.